This T cell receptor (beta chain) comes out of a study of T cells after yellow fever vaccination. Study outcomes and limitations: At 95% to 98% for CD4 and approximately 89% for CD8, most primary-vaccination clones showed up again after the booster.

The 5'RACE template-switching step produced TCR cDNA and added a universal primer site and UMIs. TCRdb called the 5' RACE reads again in MiXCR, with one record for every CDR3 protein. This repertoire shows 550,000 or so distinct CDR3 sequences, over 15% found once; its top ten account for roughly 13%. Deletions cut 1 base from V and 10 bases from J, with 22 bases between. The CDR3 consists of 15 residues. CDR1 SQVTM and CDR2 ANQGSEA come from the germline V gene. The count of this clonotype is one. Its antigen is as yet unknown. The receptor was isolated from a man aged 30-40 years who received the YFV17D yellow fever vaccine. This rearrangement joins TRBV29-1 to TRBJ1-1; no clear D gene. Sequencing used PBMCs, obtained 15 days after the yellow fever booster vaccination. DNA of the CDR3: TGCAGCGTTGAAGGTCGGTTCGGAGACCTTGTGGGAGCTTTCTTT. Its protein is CSVEGRFGDLVGAFF. Full variable domain (outside the CDR3, taken from reference TRBV29-1 and TRBJ1-1): SAVISQKPSRDICQRGTSLTIQCQVDSQVTMMFWYRQQPGQSLTLIATANQGSEATYESGFVIDKFPISRPNLTFSTLTVSNMSPEDSSIYLCSVEGRFGDLVGAFFGQGTRLTVV.